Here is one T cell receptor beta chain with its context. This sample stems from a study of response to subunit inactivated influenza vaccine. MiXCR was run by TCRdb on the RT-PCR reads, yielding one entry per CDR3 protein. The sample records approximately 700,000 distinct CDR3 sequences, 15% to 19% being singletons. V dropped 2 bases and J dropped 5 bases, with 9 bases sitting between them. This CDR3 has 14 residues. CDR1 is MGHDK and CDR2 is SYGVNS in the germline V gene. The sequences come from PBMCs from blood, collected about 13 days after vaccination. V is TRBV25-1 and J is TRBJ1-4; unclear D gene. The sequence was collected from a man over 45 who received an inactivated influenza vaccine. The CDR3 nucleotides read TGTGCCAGCAGTGAAACGGCGCCGAATGAAAAACTGTTTTTT. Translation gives CASSETAPNEKLFF.